This T cell receptor (beta chain) was obtained from a study of radiotherapy plus CTLA-4 blockade in lung cancer. Study-wide context: Disease control reached under 35%, with objective responses in around 20%.

Regarding the study as a whole: Blood-borne expansion of tumor-derived TCR clones followed radiotherapy plus ipilimumab. It was early blood T cell clone dynamics, with interferon-beta, that reportedly best predicted response.

Produced via immunoSEQ multiplex PCR; TCRdb's table is partial and in-frame only. The sample contains tens of thousands of clones, approximately 79% of which appear only once. Note on this clone: Its antigen is undetermined. This CDR3 is also generated by other DNA sequences in the sample.

Chemo-refractory metastatic non-small-cell lung cancer patients were treated with focal radiation plus CTLA-4 blockade with ipilimumab. This CDR3 region has 14 residues. Germline V gene lookup returns CDR1 SGHDN and CDR2 FVKESK. V lost 0 bases and J lost 4, with 9 bases in between. The gene calls are TRBV14 and TRBJ1-2; D is undetermined. Material: peripheral blood, obtained from a patient treated with radiotherapy plus ipilimumab. The receptor was derived from a human donor with non-small cell lung cancer who had stable disease on radiotherapy plus ipilimumab. CDR3 loop: CASSQDRAGYGYTF. The CDR3, as DNA: TGTGCCAGCAGCCAAGATCGGGCGGGCTATGGCTACACCTTC.